What follows are 26 T cell receptor beta chains derived from one specimen sequenced in a study of human T cells and chemical hapten exposure listed by TCRdb under 2021. The sample's time point label, in plain terms: healthy volunteer bleed at 2 weeks. Total RNA was extracted from unfractionated whole blood that had been collected in Tempus Blood RNA tubes. Library method: RACE. The listed sequencing device is NextSeq 500. TCRdb reprocessed the public reads (quality trimming at Q25 with fastp, clone calling with MiXCR) and kept in-frame beta chains. Identical CDR3 protein sequences are pooled into one entry, listed with their most common genes and DNA. This sample holds 75,000 to 100,000 distinct CDR3 sequences; 8.5% to 9% were observed only once. The ten top clones hold 2.5% to 3% of the sample. Sequences were obtained from whole blood. These receptor sequences come from a female donor in good health. Some clones in this sample may be carry-over from other donors' samples.

This clonotype showed up many times. The chain has TRBV12-3 or TRBV12-4 and TRBJ1-3; no clear D. V was pared by 3 bases and J by 8 bases, with 5 bases between. This CDR3 is built from 11 residues. CDR3 region: CASSLAHTIYF. CDR3 coding DNA: TGTGCCAGCAGTTTGGCCCACACCATATATTTT.

This clonotype has a handful of counts. J is TRBJ1-4 and V is TRBV12-3 or TRBV12-4; TRBD1 aligns across 10 bases. J gave up 5 bases and V 6 bases, and 3 bases lay outside the gene matches. The CDR3 length is 14 residues. The DNA for the CDR3 is TGTGCCAGCAGGTCGACAGGGGGCAATGAAAAACTGTTTTTT. Protein: CASRSTGGNEKLFF.

The table lists this clonotype with many counts. This chain joins TRBV28 and TRBJ2-7; D is undetermined. The ends were cut back, 2 bases at V and 5 bases at J, with 13 bases in the middle. There are 14 residues in the CDR3. Germline-derived CDR1 and CDR2 are MDHEN and SYDVKM. The CDR3, as DNA: TGTGCCAGCAGTTTAGGGCAGCCTGCCCACGAGCAGTACTTC. Encoded protein: CASSLGQPAHEQYF.

The CDR3 reads CASSQMDGNTYEQYF. The CDR3, as DNA: TGTGCCAGCAGCCAGATGGACGGAAACACCTACGAGCAGTACTTC. The chain links TRBV14 to TRBJ2-7; D is undetermined. V gave up 3 bases and J gave up 2 bases, with 14 bases separating them. CDR3 length: 15 residues. The germline gives CDR1 SGHDN, CDR2 FVKESK.

This clonotype was seen only a few times. The V call is TRBV29-1, the J call TRBJ2-5, with D perhaps TRBD2 (5 bases). Trimming stripped 0 bases from V and 5 bases from J, with 13 bases between. The CDR3 totals 14 residues. Germline loops: CDR1 SQVTM, CDR2 ANQGSEA. The CDR3 bases are TGCAGCGTTGAAGAGGGGAGTTTTGAGGAGACCCAGTACTTC. Amino acid sequence: CSVEEGSFEETQYF.

In its sample, this clonotype was seen many times. This rearrangement joins TRBV29-1 to TRBJ1-4; D ambiguous. Germline assignment: CDR1 SQVTM and CDR2 ANQGSEA. V was trimmed by 4 bases and J by 4 bases, leaving 10 bases between them. The CDR3 covers 13 residues. As DNA, the CDR3 is TGCAGCGTTGTCTCCGGAGGTAATGAAAAACTGTTTTTT. This encodes CSVVSGGNEKLFF.

This clonotype was recorded at least ten times. The V and J genes are TRBV7-2 and TRBJ1-1; no reliable D call. Germline loops: CDR1 SGHTA, CDR2 FQGNSA. Trimming took off 3 bases at V and 11 bases at J, with 19 bases between the two ends. The CDR3 contains 14 residues. CDR3 protein: CASSLAQYQGEAFF. Written as DNA, the CDR3 is TGTGCCAGCAGCTTGGCCCAATATCAAGGAGAGGCTTTCTTT.

The gene calls are TRBV10-3 and TRBJ2-1; no firm D call. Deletions cut 0 bases from V and 6 bases from J, with 9 bases between. The CDR3 covers 14 residues. From germline, CDR1 is ENHRY and CDR2 SYGVKD. In DNA form, the CDR3 reads TGTGCCATCAGTGAGTCGGGCAGACCCAATGAGCAGTTCTTC. Protein sequence: CAISESGRPNEQFF.

The V gene is TRBV4-3, the J gene TRBJ2-2; 7 bases fit TRBD2. The trim removed 7 bases at V and 1 base at J, leaving 6 bases unmatched. This CDR3 comprises 15 residues. Germline V gene data show CDR1 as LGHNA and CDR2 as YSLEER. CDR3 protein: CASISSGRNTGELFF. The CDR3 DNA follows: TGCGCCAGCATATCTAGCGGAAGGAACACCGGGGAGCTGTTTTTT.

The sample holds many counts of this clonotype. V gene TRBV28 combines with J gene TRBJ2-6; 7 bases are shared with TRBD1. With V trimmed by 5 bases and J by 4 bases, 11 bases remained unmatched. The CDR3 is made up of 17 amino acids. Germline V CDR1 and CDR2: MDHEN, SYDVKM. The CDR3, as DNA: TGTGCCAGCAGTCCCATACAGGGGTCCTTAGGGGCCAACGTCCTGACTTTC. This gives the protein CASSPIQGSLGANVLTF. Based on the CDR3 plus reference TRBV28 and TRBJ2-6, the full variable domain is DVKVTQSSRYLVKRTGEKVFLECVQDMDHENMFWYRQDPGLGLRLIYFSYDVKMKEKGDIPEGYSVSREKKERFSLILESASTNQTSMYLCASSPIQGSLGANVLTFGAGSRLTVL.

The gene calls are TRBV28 and TRBJ1-5; possible D gene TRBD1, 6 bases. V lost 2 bases, J lost 4 bases, and 12 bases lay in between. The CDR3 consists of 15 residues. The V gene's germline CDR1 is MDHEN and CDR2 SYDVKM. This CDR3 reads CASSLQGLGNQPQHF. In nucleotides, the CDR3 is TGTGCCAGCAGTTTACAGGGGCTGGGTAATCAGCCCCAGCATTTT.

CDR3 sequence: CASSSPGTVSYEQYF. The CDR3 nucleotides are TGTGCCAGCAGTTCACCCGGGACAGTATCCTACGAGCAGTACTTC. The V and J genes are TRBV28 and TRBJ2-7; 7 bases agree with TRBD1. In germline, CDR1 is MDHEN, CDR2 SYDVKM. J lost 1 base, V lost 4 bases, and 7 bases had no gene match. The CDR3 has 15 residues.

This chain links TRBV20-1 with TRBJ2-1; 11 nucleotides align to TRBD1. V gave up 3 bases and J gave up 8 bases; unmatched junction bases: 18. Germline assignment: CDR1 DFQATT and CDR2 SNEGSKA (reference sequence). This CDR3 region has 18 residues. The CDR3 loop is CSASKSTDRGLVWDEQFF. The CDR3 DNA sequence: TGCAGTGCTAGCAAGAGTACGGACAGGGGGCTGGTGTGGGATGAGCAGTTCTTC.

The chain has TRBV5-1 and TRBJ2-1, with 8 bases lining up with TRBD2. CDR3 length: 16 amino acids. CDR1 and CDR2 (germline): SGHRS, YFSETQ. V lost 0 bases, J lost 7 bases, and 9 bases stayed unmatched. The CDR3 DNA follows: TGCGCCAGCAGCTTGGGACTAGCGCCCGATGTGAATGAGCAGTTCTTC. Its protein is CASSLGLAPDVNEQFF.

The CDR3 loop is CSCGEGALPGEQFF. CDR3 coding DNA: TGCAGTTGTGGAGAGGGAGCTCTTCCAGGAGAGCAGTTCTTC. This rearrangement joins TRBV29-1 to TRBJ2-1; a weak D match, TRBD2 (5 bases). CDR1 and CDR2 from the germline V gene are SQVTM and ANQGSEA. CDR3 length equals 14 residues.

This clonotype was counted a few times. V usage is TRBV11-2 and J usage is TRBJ1-1, with 7 bases lining up with TRBD1. The V segment lost 6 bases and the J segment 0 bases; nucleotides outside the gene matches: 7. This CDR3 spans 15 amino acids. Germline V gives CDR1 SGHAT, CDR2 FQNNGV. CDR3 nucleotides: TGTGCCAGCAGTCGGGACAGCAACATGAACACTGAAGCTTTCTTT. Translation gives CASSRDSNMNTEAFF. Complete variable domain (other parts from reference TRBV11-2 and TRBJ1-1): EAGVAQSPRYKIIEKRQSVAFWCNPISGHATLYWYQQILGQGPKLLIQFQNNGVVDDSQLPKDRFSAERLKGVDSTLKIQPAKLEDSAVYLCASSRDSNMNTEAFFGQGTRLTVV.

J is TRBJ2-3 and V is TRBV7-9; TRBD1 aligns across 7 bases. The CDR3 consists of 14 residues. V was pared by 7 bases and J by 1 base, with 5 bases of the junction left unmatched. Germline V gene data show CDR1 as SEHNR and CDR2 as FQNEAQ (reference sequence). The CDR3 loop reads CASTNDRGTDTQYF. The DNA for the CDR3 is TGTGCCAGCACCAACGACAGGGGCACAGATACGCAGTATTTT.

This clonotype was picked up many times. The chain joins TRBV27 to TRBJ2-3, with D possibly being TRBD1 or TRBD2 (5 bases each). V was pared by 8 bases and J by 6 bases, with 9 bases between. CDR3 size: 11 residues. Germline V CDR1 and CDR2: MNHEY, SMNVEV (reference sequence). For the CDR3, the DNA is TGTGCCAGCTCGTGGGGGGATACGCAGTATTTT. Amino acids: CASSWGDTQYF.

The chain employs TRBV9 and TRBJ2-1; 7 positions match TRBD2. CDR1 and CDR2 from the germline V gene are SGDLS and YYNGEE. The CDR3 is 14 residues long. V shed 0 bases and J 8 bases; nucleotides not matched to a gene: 5. CDR3 region: CASSVVGGADEQFF. The CDR3 nucleotides are TGTGCCAGCAGCGTAGTGGGAGGGGCGGATGAGCAGTTCTTC. Filled out from reference TRBV9 and TRBJ2-1, the complete variable domain reads DSGVTQTPKHLITATGQRVTLRCSPRSGDLSVYWYQQSLDQGLQFLIQYYNGEERAKGNILERFSAQQFPDLHSELNLSSLELGDSALYFCASSVVGGADEQFFGPGTRLTVL.

This clonotype was seen ten or more times. The rearrangement links TRBV28 to TRBJ1-1; the D gene is possibly TRBD1 (6 bases). CDR1 and CDR2 (germline): MDHEN, SYDVKM. V was clipped by 2 bases and J by 9 bases, with 13 bases between them. CDR3 size: 13 residues. CDR3 amino acids: CASSLTGTGKAFF. In DNA form, the CDR3 reads TGTGCCAGCAGTTTAACAGGGACGGGTAAAGCTTTCTTT.

This chain connects TRBV28 to TRBJ1-5; 11 bases are shared with TRBD1. CDR1 and CDR2 from the germline V gene are MDHEN and SYDVKM. The CDR3 is made up of 14 amino acids. Losses at the gene ends were 8 bases for V and 6 bases for J; bases not matched to a gene: 6. For the CDR3, the DNA is TGTGCCAGCCGTGGACAGGGGGCAGGTCAGCCCCAGCATTTT. It codes for CASRGQGAGQPQHF. Using reference TRBV28 and TRBJ1-5 for the parts outside the CDR3, the full variable domain is DVKVTQSSRYLVKRTGEKVFLECVQDMDHENMFWYRQDPGLGLRLIYFSYDVKMKEKGDIPEGYSVSREKKERFSLILESASTNQTSMYLCASRGQGAGQPQHFGDGTRLSIL.

This clonotype was detected many times. The chain carries TRBV11-2 and TRBJ1-1; D not resolved. This CDR3 is built from 14 residues. Germline values: CDR1 SGHAT, CDR2 FQNNGV. Between the trimmed V and J ends, which lost 8 bases and 4 bases, there was a span of 17 bases. CDR3 bases: TGTGCCAGCGCCGAAAACGGGGTTGGCACTGAAGCTTTCTTT. Its protein is CASAENGVGTEAFF. Variable domain in full (rest from reference TRBV11-2 and TRBJ1-1): EAGVAQSPRYKIIEKRQSVAFWCNPISGHATLYWYQQILGQGPKLLIQFQNNGVVDDSQLPKDRFSAERLKGVDSTLKIQPAKLEDSAVYLCASAENGVGTEAFFGQGTRLTVV.

This clonotype came up a few times. CDR3 in amino acids: CASSAPGGTDTQYF. The CDR3 DNA reads TGTGCCAGCAGTGCCCCAGGAGGCACAGATACGCAGTATTTT. The chain is built from TRBV28 and TRBJ2-3; D ambiguous. CDR3 length: 14 residues. The V and J ends lost 5 bases and 1 base respectively, with 10 bases between them. Per the germline V gene, CDR1 is MDHEN and CDR2 is SYDVKM. Variable domain in full (rest from reference TRBV28 and TRBJ2-3): DVKVTQSSRYLVKRTGEKVFLECVQDMDHENMFWYRQDPGLGLRLIYFSYDVKMKEKGDIPEGYSVSREKKERFSLILESASTNQTSMYLCASSAPGGTDTQYFGPGTRLTVL.

Only a few counts were recorded for this clonotype. This chain links TRBV2 with TRBJ1-4; weak D call: TRBD1 (6 bases). Trimming stripped 4 bases from V and 8 bases from J, with 14 bases between. Germline CDR1 reads SNHLY; CDR2 reads FYNNEI. The CDR3 totals 14 residues. The CDR3 here is CASSVVGAEEKLFF. The CDR3 nucleotides are TGTGCCAGCAGTGTCGTGGGGGCTGAGGAAAAACTGTTTTTT. The variable domain in full, completed from reference TRBV2 and TRBJ1-4, reads EPEVTQTPSHQVTQMGQEVILRCVPISNHLYFYWYRQILGQKVEFLVSFYNNEISEKSEIFDDQFSVERPDGSNFTLKIRSTKLEDSAMYFCASSVVGAEEKLFFGSGTQLSVL.

The chain joins TRBV6-1 to TRBJ1-6, with D unclear. The V and J ends lost 7 bases and 5 bases respectively, with 12 bases between them. The CDR3 is made up of 14 amino acids. The germline CDR1 and CDR2 sequences are MNHNS and SASEGT. The CDR3 DNA reads as TGTGCCAGCACGGGCGTCGCCGATAATTCACCCCTCCACTTT. Amino acid sequence: CASTGVADNSPLHF.

V usage is TRBV12-3 or TRBV12-4 and J usage is TRBJ1-5; no clear D. The CDR3 runs 13 residues. V gave up 3 bases and J gave up 6 bases, with 9 bases separating them. CDR3 DNA: TGTGCCAGCAGTTTTTATCTCGGTCAGCCCCAGCATTTT. It yields the protein CASSFYLGQPQHF.